Detailed here is one T cell receptor beta chain. V shed 6 bases and J shed 5 bases, with 8 bases lying between them. CDR1 SGHNT and CDR2 YYREEE come from the germline V gene (reference sequence). The CDR3 spans 11 residues. The record originates from a study of blood T cell repertoires in COVID-19. The overall study: The cDNA or gDNA used as material had been derived from T cells, B-cell-depleted T cells, or PBMCs.

Method: immunoSEQ multiplex PCR; TCRdb's copy keeps in-frame clones and lacks some. Of almost 250,000 clones listed, 85% were seen once; the top ten hold approximately 9.1%. This receptor was obtained from a woman between 45 and 60 years old with acute COVID-19. Sequencing was carried out using PBMCs or T cells enriched from blood (not recorded which). This chain uses TRBV5-4 with TRBJ1-1; D gene unclear. The CDR3 reads CASTGLTEAFF. Written as DNA, the CDR3 is TGTGCCAGCACTGGGCTGACTGAAGCTTTCTTT. Combining the CDR3 with reference TRBV5-4 and TRBJ1-1 gives the whole variable domain ETGVTQSPTHLIKTRGQQVTLRCSSQSGHNTVSWYQQALGQGPQFIFQYYREEENGRGNFPPRFSGLQFPNYSSELNVNALELDDSALYLCASTGLTEAFFGQGTRLTVV.